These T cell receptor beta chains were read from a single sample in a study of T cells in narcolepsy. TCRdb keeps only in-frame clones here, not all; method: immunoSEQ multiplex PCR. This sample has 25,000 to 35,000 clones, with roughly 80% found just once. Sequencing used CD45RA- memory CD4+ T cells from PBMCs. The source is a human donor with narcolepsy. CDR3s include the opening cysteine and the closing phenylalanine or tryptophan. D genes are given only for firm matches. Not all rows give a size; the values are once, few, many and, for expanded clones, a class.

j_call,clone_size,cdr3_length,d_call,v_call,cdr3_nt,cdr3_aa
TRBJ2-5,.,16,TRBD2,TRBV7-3,TGTGCCAGCAGCGGAGGGCGGACTAGGGCACAAGAGACCCAGTACTTC,CASSGGRTRAQETQYF
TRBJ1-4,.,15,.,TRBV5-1,TGCGCCAGCAGCTTAAACATCCCAACTAATGAAAAACTGTTTTTT,CASSLNIPTNEKLFF
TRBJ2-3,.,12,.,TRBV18,TGTGCCAGCTCACCGAGAACGGATACGCAGTATTTT,CASSPRTDTQYF
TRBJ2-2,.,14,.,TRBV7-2,TGTGCCAGCAGCCAAGTTCCTAACACCGGGGAGCTGTTTTTT,CASSQVPNTGELFF
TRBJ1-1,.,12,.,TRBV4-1,TGCGCCAGCAGCCAAGGAGGGGTCGTGGCTTTCTTT,CASSQGGVVAFF
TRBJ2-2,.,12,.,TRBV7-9,TGTGCCAGCAGCTCTGACACCGGGGAGCTGTTTTTT,CASSSDTGELFF
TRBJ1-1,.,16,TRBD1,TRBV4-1,TGCGCCAGCAGCCAATATTGGGACAGTGTGAACACTGAAGCTTTCTTT,CASSQYWDSVNTEAFF
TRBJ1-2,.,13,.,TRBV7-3,TGTGCCAGCAGCTTAACCGAAGGGTATGGCTACACCTTC,CASSLTEGYGYTF
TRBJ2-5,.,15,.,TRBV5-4,TGTGCCAGCAGCTTGGCGGGAGTTCCGCAAGAGACCCAGTACTTC,CASSLAGVPQETQYF
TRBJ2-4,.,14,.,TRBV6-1,TGTGCCAGCAGGTCAGGGACCCTCGGAAACATTCAGTACTTC,CASRSGTLGNIQYF
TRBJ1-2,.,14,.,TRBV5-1,TGCGCCAGCAGCTTGTACGGCGCGGATTATGGCTACACCTTC,CASSLYGADYGYTF
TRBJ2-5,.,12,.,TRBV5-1,TGCGCCAGCAGTGTAGGGCGGGAGACCCAGTACTTC,CASSVGRETQYF
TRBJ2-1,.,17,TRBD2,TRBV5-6,TGTGCCAGCAGCCGGGTAGGGTTGGCGGGGGGTTACAATGAGCAGTTCTTC,CASSRVGLAGGYNEQFF
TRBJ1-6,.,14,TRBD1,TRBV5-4,TGTGCCAGCAGCCAACAGGGGATTAATTCACCCCTCCACTTT,CASSQQGINSPLHF
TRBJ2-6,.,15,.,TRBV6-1,TGTGCCAGCAGGGGGGATAAGTCTGGGGCCAACGTCCTGACTTTC,CASRGDKSGANVLTF
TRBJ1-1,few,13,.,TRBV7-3,TGTGCCAGCAGCCTTCATGTAGACACTGAAGCTTTCTTT,CASSLHVDTEAFF
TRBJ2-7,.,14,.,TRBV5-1,TGCGCCAGCAGCTTGGACGGCCGGAGGGACGAGCAGTACTTC,CASSLDGRRDEQYF
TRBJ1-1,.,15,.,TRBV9,TGTGCCAGCAGCGTAGGGGCCGGAGGTGGGACTGAAGCTTTCTTT,CASSVGAGGGTEAFF
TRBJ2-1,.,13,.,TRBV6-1,TGTGCCAGCAGTGAATCGGGTTTAAATGAGCAGTTCTTC,CASSESGLNEQFF
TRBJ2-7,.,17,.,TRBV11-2,TGTGCCAGCAGCTCACCCGAGGACAGACCGATCCCCTACGAGCAGTACTTC,CASSSPEDRPIPYEQYF
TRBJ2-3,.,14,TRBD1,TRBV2,TGTGCCAGCAGAACAGGGGCAGGCACAGATACGCAGTATTTT,CASRTGAGTDTQYF
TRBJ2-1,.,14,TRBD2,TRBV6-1,TGTGCCAGTCAGACTAGCGGGGCCGGGAATGAGCAGTTCTTC,CASQTSGAGNEQFF
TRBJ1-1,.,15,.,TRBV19,TGTGCCAGTATCAGGCGGCCAAATTTGAACACTGAAGCTTTCTTT,CASIRRPNLNTEAFF
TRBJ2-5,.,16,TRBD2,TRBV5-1,TGCGCCAGCAGCTTGGATCCAGCGGGGGGCGCGGAGACCCAGTACTTC,CASSLDPAGGAETQYF
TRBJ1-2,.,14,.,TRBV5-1,TGCGCCAGCAGCCCTGCGGGGACTAACTATGGCTACACCTTC,CASSPAGTNYGYTF
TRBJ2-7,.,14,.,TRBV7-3,TGTGCCAGCAGCTTAAACGCAGCGAACTACGAGCAGTACTTC,CASSLNAANYEQYF
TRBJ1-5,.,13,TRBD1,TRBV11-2,TGTGCCAGCGGAGACAGGGGGGATCAGCCCCAGCATTTT,CASGDRGDQPQHF
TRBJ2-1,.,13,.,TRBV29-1,TGCAGCGTTGCCGGGACGCAAAACAATGAGCAGTTCTTC,CSVAGTQNNEQFF
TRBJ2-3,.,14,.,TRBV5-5,TGTGCCACCCGCTATTATCTGAACACAGATACGCAGTATTTT,CATRYYLNTDTQYF
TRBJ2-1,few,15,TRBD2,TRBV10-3,TGTGCCATCGGGAAAGCGGGGCCAACGTACAATGAGCAGTTCTTC,CAIGKAGPTYNEQFF
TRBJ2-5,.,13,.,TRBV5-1,TGCGCCAGCAGCTTCGGAGGACAAGAGACCCAGTACTTC,CASSFGGQETQYF
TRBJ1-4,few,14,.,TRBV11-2,TGTGCCAGCAGCTTAAGGACAGATAATGAAAAACTGTTTTTT,CASSLRTDNEKLFF
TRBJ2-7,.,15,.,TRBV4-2,TGTGCCAGCAGCCAAGATCCAGTGAGTCCCTACGAGCAGTACTTC,CASSQDPVSPYEQYF
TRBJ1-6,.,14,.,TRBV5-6,TGTGCCAGCAGCTTGGACAGGCTTATGGCACCCCTCCACTTT,CASSLDRLMAPLHF
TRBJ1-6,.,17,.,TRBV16,TGTGCCAGCAGCCAATCGGAGAGGGCTTCCTATAATTCACCCCTCCACTTT,CASSQSERASYNSPLHF
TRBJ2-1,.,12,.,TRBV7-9,TGTGCCAGCAGCTTAGAGGGACTTTCGGAGTTCTTC,CASSLEGLSEFF
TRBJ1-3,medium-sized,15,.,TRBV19,TGTGCCAGTAGGCCGGGAAGTCGCCCCGGGGGCACCATATATTTT,CASRPGSRPGGTIYF